This T cell receptor (beta chain) was identified in a study of cytomegalovirus exposure and HLA in healthy donors. About the study: Among the approximately 400 donors who were genotyped, approximately 76% fell in the genetic ancestry cluster that is associated with self-reported Caucasian donors. Whole-study results and caveats: Researchers reported in a later analysis that common viral pathogens appeared linked to several top clusters.

Comments on this clone: As yet, its antigen is unknown.

The PCR ran on 60 Vbeta and 13 Jbeta primers. Sequenced by immunoSEQ multiplex PCR; TCRdb stores in-frame clones only, minus some. The sample lists around 200,000 clones; 60% to 80% were seen once. The sample consisted of PBMCs. The TCR comes from a male donor in good health and CMV-seronegative.

In nucleotides, the CDR3 is TGTGCCAGCATCCCGAGGACAGGGGTAGTCACTGAAGCTTTCTTT. Its protein product is CASIPRTGVVTEAFF. This chain uses TRBV7-9 with TRBJ1-1; 9 bases align to TRBD1. The CDR3 has 15 residues. V shed 7 bases and J 4 bases; nucleotides not matched to a gene: 10. Germline V gene sequence: CDR1 SEHNR, CDR2 FQNEAQ (reference sequence).